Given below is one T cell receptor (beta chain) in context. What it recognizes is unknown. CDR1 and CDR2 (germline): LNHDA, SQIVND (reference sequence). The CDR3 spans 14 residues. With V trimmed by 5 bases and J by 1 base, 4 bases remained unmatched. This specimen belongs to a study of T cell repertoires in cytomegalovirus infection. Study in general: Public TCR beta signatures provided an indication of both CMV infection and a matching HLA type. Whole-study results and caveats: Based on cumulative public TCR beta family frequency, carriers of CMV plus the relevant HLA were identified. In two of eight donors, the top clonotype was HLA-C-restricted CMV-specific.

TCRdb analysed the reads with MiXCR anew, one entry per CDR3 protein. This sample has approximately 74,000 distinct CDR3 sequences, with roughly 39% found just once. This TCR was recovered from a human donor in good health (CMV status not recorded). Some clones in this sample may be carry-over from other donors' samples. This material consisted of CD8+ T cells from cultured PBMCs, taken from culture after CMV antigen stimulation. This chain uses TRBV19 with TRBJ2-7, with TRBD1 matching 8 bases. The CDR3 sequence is CASSSRTGSYEQYF. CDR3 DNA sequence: TGTGCCAGTAGTTCTCGGACAGGGTCCTACGAGCAGTACTTC.